Shown below are 7 T cell receptor beta chains from a single sample sequenced in a study of T cell clonality in common variable immunodeficiency. Study-wide findings and caveats: In common variable immunodeficiency, TCR beta chains reportedly carried fewer deletions and N-nucleotide insertions.

No antigen is known for these receptors. Here immunoSEQ multiplex PCR was the method, and the copy in TCRdb shows in-frame clones only, minus some. The sample lists 25,000 to 30,000 clones, none appearing once, the ten largest making up more than 20%. Material: peripheral blood mononuclear cells. The receptor source for this set is a human donor with common variable immunodeficiency.

This clone was seen many times. The observed sequence ends 3 residues before the CDR3 terminus, with the missing tail filled in from the germline J gene. This sequence joins TRBV19 and TRBJ2-6; D uncertain. V lost 5 bases and J lost 4, with 9 bases in between. This CDR3 contains 14 residues. Germline-derived CDR1 and CDR2 are LNHDA and SQIVND (reference sequence). The CDR3 sequence is CASSFPSGANVLTF. Partial CDR3 DNA: TGTGCCAGTAGTTTCCCATCCGGGGCCAACGTC.

Ten or more counts support this clone. The read halts 3 residues ahead of the CDR3 end, with the missing end drawn from the germline J gene. V and J are TRBV5-1 and TRBJ1-1; 7 bases agree with TRBD1. V trimming: 4 bases; J trimming: 6 bases; junction bases outside the gene matches: 9. CDR3 size: 14 residues. CDR1 SGHRS and CDR2 YFSETQ come from the germline V gene. Incomplete CDR3 DNA: TGCGCCAGCAGCCTACTAGAGACAGGGTCTGAA. Protein product: CASSLLETGSE. The full CDR3 protein reads CASSLLETGSEAFF. Combining the CDR3 with reference TRBV5-1 and TRBJ1-1 gives the whole variable domain KAGVTQTPRYLIKTRGQQVTLSCSPISGHRSVSWYQQTPGQGLQFLFEYFSETQRNKGNFPGRFSGRQFSNSRSEMNVSTLELGDSALYLCASSLLETGSEAFFGQGTRLTVV.

This clone was seen only a few times. The read gets to within 3 residues of the CDR3 end, and the germline J gene fills in the rest. The chain joins TRBV19 to TRBJ2-5; D may be TRBD1 (6 bases). The CDR3 runs to 18 residues. The V end lost 3 bases, the J end lost 5 bases, and 25 bases lay between the germline ends. Germline assignment: CDR1 LNHDA and CDR2 SQIVND (reference sequence). The CDR3 sequence is CASSIRSLRGQLWETQYF. The sequenced CDR3 bases are TGTGCCAGTAGTATCCGCAGCCTACGAGGACAGTTATGGGAGACC. The full variable domain, completed using reference TRBV19 and TRBJ2-5, is DGGITQSPKYLFRKEGQNVTLSCEQNLNHDAMYWYRQDPGQGLRLIYYSQIVNDFQKGDIAEGYSVSREKKESFPLTVTSAQKNPTAFYLCASSIRSLRGQLWETQYFGPGTRLLVL.

In its sample, this clone was seen a few times. The junction does not match germline at one end; this may be a read error. The CDR3 goes on 3 residues after the read ends, and that part is filled in from the germline J gene. The chain employs TRBV6-2 or TRBV6-3 and TRBJ1-5; no clear D. The CDR3 loop spans 14 amino acids. Germline-derived CDR1 and CDR2 are MNHEY and SVGEGT. The CDR3 loop is CASSTLLGKQPQHF. The CDR3 DNA, read in part, is TGTGCCAGCAGTACTCTATTGGGCAAGCAGCCC.

This clone has just a few counts. From the germline J gene comes the end of the CDR3, since the read stops 3 residues before it. Other DNA sequences in the same sample also yield this CDR3. This chain links TRBV19 with TRBJ1-2; D is possibly TRBD1 (5 bases). V was clipped by 9 bases and J by 1 base, with 18 bases between them. The germline V gene encodes CDR1 LNHDA and CDR2 SQIVND (reference sequence). The CDR3 spans 15 residues. The CDR3 DNA, read in part, is TGTGCCAGCACGGTGGGGCAGGTCTATAACTATGGC. Translated: CASTVGQVYNYG. The full CDR3 reads CASTVGQVYNYGYTF.

Worth noting for this clone: The read comes to an end 3 residues before the CDR3 does, leaving the germline J gene to fill in the end. This rearrangement joins TRBV20-1 to TRBJ2-7; 9 nucleotides line up with TRBD2. Germline CDR1 and CDR2: DFQATT and SNEGSKA (reference sequence). CDR3 length: 19 amino acids. Trimming at V came to 1 base and at J to 2 bases, leaving 18 bases not matched to a gene. The sequenced CDR3 bases are TGCAGTGCTAGAGGTCGTTTGTCTAGCGGGAAGGTCGCGACCTACGAG. Translation: CSARGRLSSGKVATYE. In full, the CDR3 reads CSARGRLSSGKVATYEQYF.

A word on this clone: The read terminates 3 residues before the CDR3 end, so the remaining end is supplied by the germline J gene. The genes are TRBV19 and TRBJ1-5; D not certain. The CDR3 consists of 15 residues. Deletions cut 2 bases from V and 0 bases from J, with 8 bases between. The germline V gene encodes CDR1 LNHDA and CDR2 SQIVND (reference sequence). CDR3 sequence: CASSITSYSNQPQHF. The sequenced part of the CDR3 DNA is TGTGCCAGTAGTATAACATCTTATAGCAATCAGCCC. Using reference TRBV19 and TRBJ1-5 for the parts outside the CDR3, the full variable domain is DGGITQSPKYLFRKEGQNVTLSCEQNLNHDAMYWYRQDPGQGLRLIYYSQIVNDFQKGDIAEGYSVSREKKESFPLTVTSAQKNPTAFYLCASSITSYSNQPQHFGDGTRLSIL.